The clone carrying this T cell receptor beta chain was recorded a few times. The antigen is undetermined. The data stem from a study of a mutant IDH1 vaccine in newly diagnosed glioma. Time point in this sample: week 47, end of study. Topical imiquimod accompanied each vaccine dose, which consisted of 300 ug of mutant IDH1 20-mer peptide. This CDR3 has 13 amino acids. Germline trimming cut 5 bases from V and 6 bases from J; bases unmatched to any gene: 4. Germline lookup yields CDR1 SGHVS and CDR2 FQNEAQ. TCRdb keeps only in-frame clones here, not all; method: immunoSEQ multiplex PCR. The sample lists about 94,000 clones, roughly nine tenths occurring once.

V gene TRBV7-8 combines with J gene TRBJ1-5, with 7 bases matching TRBD1. This TCR was recovered from a woman aged 50 to 60 with glioma. The input for sequencing was PBMCs, taken from a glioma patient whose treatment included an IDH1 peptide vaccine. CDR3: CASSIDRAQPQHF. In nucleotides, the CDR3 is TGTGCCAGCAGCATAGACAGGGCTCAGCCCCAGCATTTT.